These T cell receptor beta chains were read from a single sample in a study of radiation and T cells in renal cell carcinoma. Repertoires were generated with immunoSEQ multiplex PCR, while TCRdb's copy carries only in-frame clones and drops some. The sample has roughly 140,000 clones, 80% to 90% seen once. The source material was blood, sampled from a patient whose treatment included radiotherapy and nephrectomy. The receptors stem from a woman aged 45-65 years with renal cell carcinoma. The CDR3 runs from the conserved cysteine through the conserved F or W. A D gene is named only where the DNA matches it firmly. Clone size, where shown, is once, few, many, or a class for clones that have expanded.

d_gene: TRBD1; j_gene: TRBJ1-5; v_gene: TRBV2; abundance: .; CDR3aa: CASREGTVPDWGNQPQHF; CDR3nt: TGTGCCAGCAGAGAAGGGACAGTTCCCGACTGGGGCAATCAGCCCCAGCATTTT
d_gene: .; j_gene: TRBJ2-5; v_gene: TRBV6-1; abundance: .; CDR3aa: CASSGGTELDETQYF; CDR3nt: TGTGCCAGCAGCGGCGGGACGGAACTTGATGAGACCCAGTACTTC
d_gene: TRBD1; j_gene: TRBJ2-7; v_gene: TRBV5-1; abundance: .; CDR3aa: CASSGGQGEYEQYF; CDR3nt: TGCGCCAGCAGCGGAGGACAGGGGGAGTACGAGCAGTACTTC
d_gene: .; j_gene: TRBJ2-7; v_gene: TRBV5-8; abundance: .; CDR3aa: CASSLGRFGQYF; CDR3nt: TGTGCCAGCAGCCTGGGCCGATTTGGGCAGTACTTC
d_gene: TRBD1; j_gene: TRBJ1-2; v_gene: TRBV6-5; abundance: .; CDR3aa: CASSYGQGTYGYTF; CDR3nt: TGTGCCAGCAGTTACGGACAGGGTACCTATGGCTACACCTTC
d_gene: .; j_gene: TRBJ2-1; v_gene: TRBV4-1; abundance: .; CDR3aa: CASSPSSGRTTYNEQFF; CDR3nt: TGCGCCAGCAGCCCGTCCTCGGGACGCACGACCTACAATGAGCAGTTCTTC
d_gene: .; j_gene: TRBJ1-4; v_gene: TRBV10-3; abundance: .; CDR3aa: CAISVGFTNEKLFF; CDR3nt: TGTGCCATCAGTGTTGGGTTCACTAATGAAAAACTGTTTTTT
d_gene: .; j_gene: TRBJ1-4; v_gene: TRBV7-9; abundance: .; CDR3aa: CASSSSEQNGKLFF; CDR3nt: TGTGCCAGCAGCTCTTCCGAACAGAATGGTAAACTGTTTTTT
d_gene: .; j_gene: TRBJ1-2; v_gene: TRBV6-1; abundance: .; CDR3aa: CASSEFSLGNGYTF; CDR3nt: TGTGCCAGCAGTGAGTTTTCGTTGGGAAATGGCTACACCTTC
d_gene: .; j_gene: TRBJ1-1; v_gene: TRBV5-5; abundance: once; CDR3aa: CASSLRDKNTEAFF; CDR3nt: TGTGCCAGCAGCTTGAGGGATAAGAACACTGAAGCTTTCTTT
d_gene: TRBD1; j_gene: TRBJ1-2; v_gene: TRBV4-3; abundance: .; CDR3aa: CASSQGAGGNYGYTF; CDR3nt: TGCGCCAGCAGCCAAGGGGCAGGGGGCAACTATGGCTACACCTTC
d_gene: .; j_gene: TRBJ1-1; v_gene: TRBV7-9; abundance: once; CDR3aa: CASSLFGDTEAFF; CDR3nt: TGTGCCAGCAGCTTATTCGGAGACACTGAAGCTTTCTTT
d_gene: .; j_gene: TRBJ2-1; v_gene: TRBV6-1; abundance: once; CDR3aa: CASSEAGVYEQFF; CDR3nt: TGTGCCAGCAGTGAAGCAGGGGTCTATGAGCAGTTCTTC
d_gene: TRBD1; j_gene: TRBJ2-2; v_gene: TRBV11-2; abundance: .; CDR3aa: CASSLQGVTGELFF; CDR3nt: TGTGCCAGCAGCCTACAGGGGGTAACCGGGGAGCTGTTTTTT
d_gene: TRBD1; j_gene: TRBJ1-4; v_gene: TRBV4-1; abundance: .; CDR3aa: CASSVIDRGAGKLFF; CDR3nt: TGCGCCAGCAGCGTAATCGACAGGGGCGCAGGAAAACTGTTTTTT
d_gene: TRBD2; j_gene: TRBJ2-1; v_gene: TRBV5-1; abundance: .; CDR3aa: CASSPIQGTSGGFREQFF; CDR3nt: TGCGCCAGCAGCCCAATACAGGGGACTAGCGGGGGGTTTAGAGAGCAGTTCTTC
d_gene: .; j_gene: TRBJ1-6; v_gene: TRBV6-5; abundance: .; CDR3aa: CATRGPLPRNSPLHF; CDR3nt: TGTGCCACCCGGGGGCCGCTGCCTCGAAATTCACCCCTCCACTTT
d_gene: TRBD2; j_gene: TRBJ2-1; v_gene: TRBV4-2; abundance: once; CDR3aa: CASSHPTSGGFNEQFF; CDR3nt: TGTGCCAGCAGCCACCCGACTAGCGGGGGGTTCAATGAGCAGTTCTTC
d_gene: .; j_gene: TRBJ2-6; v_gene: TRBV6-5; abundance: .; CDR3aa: CASSGANVLTF; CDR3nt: TGTGCCAGCAGCGGGGCCAACGTCCTGACTTTC
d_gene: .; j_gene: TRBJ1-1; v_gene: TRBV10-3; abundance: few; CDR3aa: CAIRQDMVAEAFF; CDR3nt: TGTGCCATCAGGCAGGACATGGTGGCTGAAGCTTTCTTT
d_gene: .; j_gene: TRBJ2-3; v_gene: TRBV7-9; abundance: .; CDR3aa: CASSQIWTERTDTQYF; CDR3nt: TGTGCCAGCAGCCAGATATGGACAGAACGCACAGATACGCAGTATTTT
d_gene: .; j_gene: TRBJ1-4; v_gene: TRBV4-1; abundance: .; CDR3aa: CASSHSLGGGEKLFF; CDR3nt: TGCGCCAGCAGCCACTCTTTGGGGGGGGGAGAAAAACTGTTTTTT
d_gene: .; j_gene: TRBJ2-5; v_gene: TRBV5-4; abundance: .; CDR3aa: CASSPEVFGGKGETQYF; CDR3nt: TGTGCCAGCAGCCCGGAGGTTTTCGGGGGCAAAGGGGAGACCCAGTACTTC
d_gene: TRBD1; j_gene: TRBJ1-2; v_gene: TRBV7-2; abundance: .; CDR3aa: CASSLSGTEVGYTF; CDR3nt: TGTGCCAGCAGCTTGTCCGGGACAGAGGTTGGCTACACCTTC
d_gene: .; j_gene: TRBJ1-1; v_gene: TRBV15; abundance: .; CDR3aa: CATSRGGVNTEAFF; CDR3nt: TGTGCCACCAGCAGAGGGGGGGTGAACACTGAAGCTTTCTTT
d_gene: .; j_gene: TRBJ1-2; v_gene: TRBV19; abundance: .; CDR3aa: CASTNAPGLPPIYGYTF; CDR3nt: TGTGCCAGTACCAACGCCCCAGGCCTACCGCCCATCTATGGCTACACCTTC
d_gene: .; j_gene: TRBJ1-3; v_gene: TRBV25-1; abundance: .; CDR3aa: CASSELGLGNTIYF; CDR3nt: TGTGCCAGCAGTGAACTAGGACTTGGAAACACCATATATTTT
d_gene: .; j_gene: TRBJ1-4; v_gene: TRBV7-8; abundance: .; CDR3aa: CASSRGGINEKLFF; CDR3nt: TGTGCCAGCAGCCGAGGGGGGATAAATGAAAAACTGTTTTTT
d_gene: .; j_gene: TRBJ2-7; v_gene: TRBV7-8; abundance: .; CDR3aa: CASSLAVVSDEQYF; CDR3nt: TGTGCCAGCAGCTTAGCGGTGGTTTCTGACGAGCAGTACTTC
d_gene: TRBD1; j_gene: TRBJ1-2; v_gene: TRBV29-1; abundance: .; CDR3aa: CSGGTGNDGYTF; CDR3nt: TGCAGCGGCGGGACAGGGAACGATGGCTACACCTTC
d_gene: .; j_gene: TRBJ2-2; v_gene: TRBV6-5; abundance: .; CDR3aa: CASSYSPKANGELFF; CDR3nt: TGTGCCAGCAGTTACTCGCCCAAAGCAAACGGGGAGCTGTTTTTT
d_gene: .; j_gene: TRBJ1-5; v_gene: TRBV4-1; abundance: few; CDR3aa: CASSQATALNQPQHF; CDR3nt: TGCGCCAGCAGCCAAGCAACAGCTCTGAATCAGCCCCAGCATTTT